These 25 T cell receptor beta chains came from one sample sequenced in a study of identifying expanded T cells in peripheral blood. Profiling relied on immunoSEQ multiplex PCR, and the TCRdb table lists in-frame clones only, not all of them. The sample records around 120,000 clones, 70% to 90% being singletons. Sample: blood. The receptor set was obtained from a person aged 18-70 years in good health.

The rearrangement links TRBV4-1 to TRBJ2-3; TRBD1 matches 8 bases. The germline V gene encodes CDR1 MGHRA and CDR2 YSYEKL. The CDR3 runs 15 residues. The junction had 4 bases not matched to a gene; V was cut back by 4 bases and J by 1 base. The CDR3 is CASSPLTGGTDTQYF. CDR3 DNA sequence: TGCGCCAGCAGCCCGCTGACAGGGGGCACAGATACGCAGTATTTT.

V is TRBV25-1 and J is TRBJ2-5, with 7 positions matching TRBD2. This CDR3 has 15 residues. V lost 2 bases and J lost 4; bases outside the gene matches: 7. The V gene's germline CDR1 is MGHDK and CDR2 SYGVNS. CDR3 DNA: TGTGCCAGCAGTGAACTCTTGGGGGGGACAGAGACCCAGTACTTC. Amino acid sequence: CASSELLGGTETQYF.

The chain is built from TRBV11-2 and TRBJ2-3, with a tentative D call TRBD2 (5 bases). CDR3 size: 14 residues. Germline V CDR1 and CDR2: SGHAT, FQNNGV. V shed 5 bases and J shed 5 bases, with 14 bases lying between them. CDR3 amino acids: CASSPTEGQDTQYF. The CDR3 bases are TGTGCCAGCAGCCCAACAGAGGGCCAAGATACGCAGTATTTT.

This chain links TRBV27 with TRBJ2-5, with unresolved D. V was trimmed by 1 base and J by 1 base, leaving 7 bases between them. CDR3 length: 14 residues. In germline, CDR1 is MNHEY, CDR2 SMNVEV (reference sequence). The CDR3 loop is CASSLLGTQETQYF. The CDR3 region has the DNA TGTGCCAGCAGTTTATTGGGAACCCAAGAGACCCAGTACTTC.

The genes are TRBV10-3 and TRBJ2-5; weak D call: TRBD1 (5 bases). From germline, CDR1 is ENHRY and CDR2 SYGVKD. V was cut by 4 bases and J by 2 bases, with 11 bases left in between. The CDR3 extends over 14 amino acids. CDR3 sequence (DNA): TGTGCCATCAGTGGACAGCCGAAACAAGAGACCCAGTACTTC. This encodes CAISGQPKQETQYF.

The rearrangement links TRBV5-1 to TRBJ2-7; TRBD1 agrees at 10 bases. V shed 5 bases and J 7 bases; nucleotides not matched to a gene: 6. Germline V gene data show CDR1 as SGHRS and CDR2 as YFSETQ. The CDR3 is made up of 13 amino acids. For the CDR3, the DNA is TGCGCCAGCAGACCGGACAGGGGGGAAGAGCAGTACTTC. Translation: CASRPDRGEEQYF.

The chain couples TRBV18 to TRBJ2-1; 12 nucleotides line up with TRBD2. This CDR3 region has 18 residues. J lost 4 bases, V lost 6 bases, and 13 bases had no gene match. CDR1 and CDR2 (germline): KGHSH, LQKENI. CDR3 loop: CASSRSSGGAGAYNEQFF. CDR3 nucleotides: TGTGCCAGCTCCCGGTCTAGCGGGGGGGCCGGAGCTTACAATGAGCAGTTCTTC.

The chain links TRBV19 to TRBJ2-5; a weak D match, TRBD2 (6 bases). The V gene's germline CDR1 is LNHDA and CDR2 SQIVND (reference sequence). The CDR3 runs to 14 residues. V dropped 3 bases and J dropped 1 base, with 9 bases sitting between them. CDR3 amino acids: CASSIMTSQETQYF. The DNA for the CDR3 is TGTGCCAGTAGTATCATGACTAGCCAAGAGACCCAGTACTTC.

The CDR3 DNA is TGTGCCAGCAGCTTGGGGGGTCCCGGGGCCAACGTCCTGACTTTC. Translation: CASSLGGPGANVLTF. The J gene is TRBJ2-6, the V gene TRBV5-4; no reliable D call. CDR3 length: 15 residues. Trimming took 0 bases from V and 4 from J, leaving 8 bases between them. Per the germline V gene, CDR1 is SGHNT and CDR2 is YYREEE (reference sequence).

The V gene is TRBV6-6, the J gene TRBJ2-7; D is possibly TRBD1 (5 bases). Between the trimmed V and J ends, which lost 2 bases and 4 bases, there was a span of 12 bases. The germline CDR1 and CDR2 sequences are MNHNY and SVGAGI (reference sequence). This CDR3 comprises 14 residues. The CDR3: CASSYGQGIYEQYF. The DNA for the CDR3 is TGTGCCAGCAGTTACGGTCAGGGAATTTACGAGCAGTACTTC.

The chain uses TRBV5-4 and TRBJ2-5; D assignment may be TRBD1 or TRBD2 (5 bases each). In germline, CDR1 is SGHNT, CDR2 YYREEE (reference sequence). Trimming stripped 2 bases from V and 3 bases from J, with 11 bases between. The CDR3 spans 14 residues. CDR3: CASSFGTVEETQYF. In DNA form, the CDR3 reads TGTGCCAGCAGCTTCGGGACGGTGGAAGAGACCCAGTACTTC.

V gene TRBV9 combines with J gene TRBJ2-3, with 12 bases fitting TRBD2. CDR1 and CDR2 from the germline V gene are SGDLS and YYNGEE. After removal of 3 bases from V and 8 bases from J, the junction contained 16 bases not matched to a gene. CDR3 size: 18 residues. The CDR3 is CASSGPRSTSGGPRTQYF. CDR3 bases: TGTGCCAGCAGCGGCCCGCGAAGTACTAGCGGGGGGCCTCGTACGCAGTATTTT.

The count of this clone is one. The V and J genes are TRBV5-5 and TRBJ1-2, with a weak D call TRBD1 (5 bases). The CDR3 sequence is 13 residues long. V gave up 4 bases and J gave up 7 bases, with 14 bases separating them. Germline-derived CDR1 and CDR2 are SGHKS and YYEKEE (reference sequence). The CDR3 loop reads CASSQGARPGYTF. CDR3 sequence (DNA): TGTGCCAGCAGCCAGGGAGCACGCCCTGGCTACACCTTC. The whole variable domain, remainder taken from reference TRBV5-5 and TRBJ1-2, is DAGVTQSPTHLIKTRGQQVTLRCSPISGHKSVSWYQQVLGQGPQFIFQYYEKEERGRGNFPDRFSARQFPNYSSELNVNALLLGDSALYLCASSQGARPGYTFGSGTRLTVV.

The chain carries TRBV9 and TRBJ1-1, with a weak D call TRBD1 (6 bases). The CDR3 extends over 15 amino acids. The V and J ends lost 6 bases and 0 bases respectively, with 15 bases between them. Germline V gene lookup returns CDR1 SGDLS and CDR2 YYNGEE. This CDR3 reads CASTLGAGMNTEAFF. Here the CDR3 DNA reads TGTGCCAGCACCCTGGGGGCAGGTATGAACACTGAAGCTTTCTTT.

The CDR3: CASSKGQQETQYF. The CDR3 bases are TGTGCCAGCTCAAAGGGACAGCAAGAGACCCAGTACTTC. The gene calls are TRBV18 and TRBJ2-5, with TRBD1 identical over 7 bases. In germline, CDR1 is KGHSH, CDR2 LQKENI. V was pared by 5 bases and J by 2 bases, with 2 bases of the junction left unmatched. The CDR3 totals 13 residues.

This rearrangement joins TRBV14 to TRBJ1-2; D is perhaps TRBD1 (5 bases). This CDR3 has 14 amino acids. V dropped 0 bases and J dropped 5 bases, with 10 bases sitting between them. Germline V gene sequence: CDR1 SGHDN, CDR2 FVKESK. The CDR3 coding sequence is TGTGCCAGCAGCCAAGAGGGACTTGGGTATGGCTACACCTTC. Encoded protein: CASSQEGLGYGYTF.

The V gene is TRBV2, the J gene TRBJ1-2, with 8 bases that match TRBD1. V shed 7 bases and J 4 bases; nucleotides not matched to a gene: 8. The germline V gene has CDR1 SNHLY and CDR2 FYNNEI. The CDR3 totals 14 residues. The DNA for the CDR3 is TGTGCCAGCAAGGGACAGGCCGCAAGCTATGGCTACACCTTC. Its translation: CASKGQAASYGYTF.

The V and J genes are TRBV30 and TRBJ1-5; 9 bases are a match to TRBD1. There are 15 residues in the CDR3. Germline V CDR1 and CDR2: GTSNPN, SVGIG (reference sequence). V dropped 0 bases and J dropped 4; count of bases not matched to a gene: 4. This chain's CDR3 is CAWSVRDRVNQPQHF. CDR3 nucleotide sequence: TGTGCCTGGAGTGTTAGGGACAGGGTAAATCAGCCCCAGCATTTT.

This clone showed up just a few times. The chain carries TRBV29-1 and TRBJ1-3; no firm D call. V lost 4 bases, J lost 0 bases, and 4 bases lay in between. Germline CDR1 SQVTM, CDR2 ANQGSEA. The CDR3 sequence is 12 residues long. The CDR3 loop is CSVAVSGNTIYF. CDR3 bases: TGCAGCGTTGCAGTCTCTGGAAACACCATATATTTT.

The rearrangement uses TRBV28 and TRBJ1-4; D is unclear. The CDR3 is 13 residues long. Trimming stripped 3 bases from V and 1 base from J, with 3 bases between. The germline CDR1 and CDR2 sequences are MDHEN and SYDVKM. CDR3 sequence (DNA): TGTGCCAGCAGTTTTGAAACTAATGAAAAACTGTTTTTT. Encoded protein: CASSFETNEKLFF.

This clone is a singleton in its sample. This chain connects TRBV6-4 to TRBJ2-7; D unclear. The germline CDR1 and CDR2 sequences are MRHNA and SNTAGT. The V and J ends lost 4 bases and 6 bases respectively, with 13 bases between them. The CDR3 is made up of 13 amino acids. The CDR3 nucleotides are TGTGCCAGCAGTGTAGAGGCAAACGGCGAGCAGTACTTC. This gives the protein CASSVEANGEQYF.

The V gene is TRBV25-1, the J gene TRBJ2-7; unclear D gene. The length of the CDR3 is 13 residues. Between the trimmed V and J ends, which lost 8 bases and 3 bases, there was a span of 14 bases. Germline lookup yields CDR1 MGHDK and CDR2 SYGVNS. CDR3: CASSGGRNYEQYF. CDR3 coding DNA: TGTGCCAGCTCTGGTGGCCGTAACTACGAGCAGTACTTC.

The chain has TRBV30 and TRBJ1-2, with D perhaps TRBD1 (5 bases). In germline, CDR1 is GTSNPN, CDR2 SVGIG (reference sequence). This CDR3 contains 13 residues. The V gene lost 3 bases and the J gene lost 4 bases, with 12 bases spanning the gap. CDR3 loop: CAWSLDSLYGYTF. The CDR3 nucleotides read TGTGCCTGGAGCCTAGACAGCCTCTATGGCTACACCTTC.

The V call is TRBV7-8, the J call TRBJ1-1; 10 bases match TRBD1. Trimming cost V 2 bases and J 4 bases; bases outside gene matches: 4. The CDR3 consists of 15 residues. The V gene's germline CDR1 is SGHVS and CDR2 FQNEAQ. CDR3 bases: TGTGCCAGCAGCTTACAGAGGGACAGGGGCACTGAAGCTTTCTTT. Its translation is CASSLQRDRGTEAFF.

The CDR3 region has the DNA TGTGCCAGCAGACCGACAGTCATGAACACTGAAGCTTTCTTT. It codes for CASRPTVMNTEAFF. The chain is built from TRBV6-5 and TRBJ1-1; TRBD1 is a possible D gene (5 bases). Germline lookup yields CDR1 MNHEY and CDR2 SVGAGI. This CDR3 comprises 14 residues. V was trimmed by 6 bases and J by 0 bases, leaving 11 bases between them.